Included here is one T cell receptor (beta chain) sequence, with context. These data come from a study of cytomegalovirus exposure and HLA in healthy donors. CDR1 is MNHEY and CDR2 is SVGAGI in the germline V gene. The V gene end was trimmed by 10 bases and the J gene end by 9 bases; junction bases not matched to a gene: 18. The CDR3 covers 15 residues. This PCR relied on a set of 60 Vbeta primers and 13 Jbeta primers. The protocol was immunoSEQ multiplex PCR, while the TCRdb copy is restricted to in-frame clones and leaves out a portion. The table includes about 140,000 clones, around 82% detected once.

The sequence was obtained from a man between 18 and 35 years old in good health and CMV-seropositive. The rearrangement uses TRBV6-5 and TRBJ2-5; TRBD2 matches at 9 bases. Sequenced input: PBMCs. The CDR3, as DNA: TGTGCCACCAGGACTTGGACTAGCGACGGGGGGGCCCAGTACTTC. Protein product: CATRTWTSDGGAQYF.